This T cell receptor beta chain came from a study of OX40 agonist ivuxolimab in advanced cancers. The table came from immunoSEQ multiplex PCR; TCRdb's copy has only in-frame clones and leaves some out. Found here are about 78,000 clones, roughly nine tenths of them singletons; the top ten hold around 2.8%. Study results and caveats: On average, CD8+ T cells had more expanded clones than CD4+. Some patients without response likewise showed low normalized clonal expansion.

Details on this clone: Its target is not known.

The V gene lost 1 base and the J gene lost 4 bases, with 14 bases spanning the gap. Germline loops: CDR1 SGHNT, CDR2 YYREEE (reference sequence). There are 15 residues in the CDR3. This receptor was identified in an adult with an advanced solid tumor such as melanoma, head and neck, liver or kidney cancer. Specimen: CD4+ or CD8+ T cells sorted from blood, collected in a trial of the OX40 agonist ivuxolimab. The chain recombines TRBV5-4 with TRBJ1-1; D remains ambiguous. CDR3 protein: CASSLWVGLGTEAFF. The CDR3 DNA reads TGTGCCAGCAGCTTGTGGGTGGGTTTGGGCACTGAAGCTTTCTTT.